This T cell receptor (beta chain) is drawn from a study of shared clonotypes between healthy human individuals. The V segment lost 3 bases and the J segment 6 bases; nucleotides outside the gene matches: 16. The length of the CDR3 is 17 residues. CDR1 is MNHEY, CDR2 SMNVEV, per germline (reference sequence). To note about this clone: As yet, its antigen is unknown.

Every donor, a Caucasian adult, lived in Nashville, Tennessee. How the authors handled the data: Filtering differed since immunoSEQ provided only junctions, with no quality scores. Here immunoSEQ multiplex PCR was the method, and the copy in TCRdb shows in-frame clones only, minus some. V, J and clone size were drawn from that table, and D and trimming were deduced from the DNA. The sample has approximately 530,000 clones; approximately 95% are singletons. General observations from the study: Only blood samples were collected, and tissue repertoires likely differ.

The sample was naive CD4+ T cells sorted from blood. The subset here: CD45RA+ positively selected. This TCR came from a woman aged 25 to 39 in good health. The gene calls are TRBV27 and TRBJ2-5, with 7 bases fitting TRBD2. CDR3 protein: CASSFRSPTSRAKTQYF. The CDR3 DNA sequence: TGTGCCAGCAGTTTTCGCTCCCCGACTAGCCGGGCGAAGACCCAGTACTTC.